This TCR beta chain was obtained from a study of technical replicates of blood from four donors. The CDR3 consists of 14 residues. V lost 3 bases and J lost 7, with 15 bases in between. Germline V gene sequence: CDR1 LNHDA, CDR2 SQIVND (reference sequence). TCRdb's copy holds only in-frame clones and misses some; the assay was immunoSEQ multiplex PCR. This sample has around 67,000 clones, with 92% found just once. The rearrangement links TRBV19 to TRBJ1-1; D is uncertain. The sequence came from a human donor in good health. The specimen was T cells isolated from PBMCs. Written as DNA, the CDR3 is TGTGCCAGTAGTATTGAAGTCACATACTATGAAGCTTTCTTT. This codes for CASSIEVTYYEAFF.